Following are 26 T cell receptor beta chains from one sample sequenced in a study of cytomegalovirus exposure and HLA in healthy donors. PCR primers comprised 60 Vbeta and 13 Jbeta primers. The assay was immunoSEQ multiplex PCR, and TCRdb's table has in-frame clones only and misses some. The table shows 150,000 or so clones, with 86% occurring only once. What was sequenced was PBMCs. The source of these receptors is a woman between 18 and 29 years old in good health and CMV-seronegative.

The gene calls are TRBV28 and TRBJ2-3, with TRBD1 matching 11 bases. J was trimmed by 4 bases and V by 6 bases; bases with no gene match: 6. This CDR3 is built from 15 residues. Germline CDR1 MDHEN, CDR2 SYDVKM. The CDR3 DNA reads as TGTGCCAGCAGCGCACCGGGACAGGGGGCAGATACGCAGTATTTT. Translation: CASSAPGQGADTQYF.

This chain links TRBV4-1 with TRBJ2-7; D remains ambiguous. The CDR3 sequence is 16 residues long. Trimming removed 0 bases at V and 0 bases at J, with 12 bases between. Germline values: CDR1 MGHRA, CDR2 YSYEKL. CDR3 in amino acids: CASSQDRVGSSYEQYF. The CDR3 region has the DNA TGCGCCAGCAGCCAAGATCGGGTGGGTAGCTCCTACGAGCAGTACTTC.

The chain has TRBV10-3 and TRBJ1-1; perhaps TRBD1 as D (6 bases). CDR3 length equals 18 residues. Germline values: CDR1 ENHRY, CDR2 SYGVKD. Trimming cost V 0 bases and J 4 bases, with 21 bases left between them. The CDR3 coding sequence is TGTGCCATCAGTGAGTCAGCCTGGACAGCCCCGGGGGGCACTGAAGCTTTCTTT. Amino acids: CAISESAWTAPGGTEAFF.

This chain joins TRBV27 and TRBJ2-1; 7 bases map to TRBD2. There are 15 residues in the CDR3. Per the germline V gene, CDR1 is MNHEY and CDR2 is SMNVEV (reference sequence). Unmatched junction bases numbered 8, after V lost 5 bases and J lost 4 bases. The CDR3 DNA follows: TGTGCCAGCAGTCCCGCTAGCGGAGATTACAATGAGCAGTTCTTC. Its protein is CASSPASGDYNEQFF.

Details on this clone: The sample has other DNA sequences that encode this CDR3 too. The V and J genes are TRBV5-1 and TRBJ2-1; no clear D gene. In germline, CDR1 is SGHRS, CDR2 YFSETQ. The CDR3 loop spans 15 amino acids. With 2 bases removed from V and 0 bases from J, the gap between germline ends came to 9 bases. CDR3 loop: CASSFGGSSYNEQFF. DNA of the CDR3: TGCGCCAGCAGCTTCGGCGGCAGCTCCTACAATGAGCAGTTCTTC.

V gene TRBV5-4 combines with J gene TRBJ1-4; D possibly corresponds to TRBD1 (5 bases). V dropped 1 base and J dropped 8 bases, with 6 bases sitting between them. The CDR3 totals 12 residues. Germline CDR1 reads SGHNT; CDR2 reads YYREEE (reference sequence). The DNA for the CDR3 is TGTGCCAGCAGCTTGCAGGGCGAAAAACTGTTTTTT. Encoded protein: CASSLQGEKLFF.

The V gene is TRBV5-3, the J gene TRBJ2-3; 7 nucleotides align to TRBD2. TRBV5-3 carries the ORF label, with uncertain function. The CDR3 runs 22 residues. After removal of 4 bases from V and 5 bases from J, the junction contained 31 bases not matched to a gene. CDR3 residues: CARSHRLALDTEVVWLVDTQYF. The CDR3 DNA sequence: TGTGCCAGAAGCCACCGACTAGCCTTAGATACGGAGGTAGTATGGCTAGTAGATACGCAGTATTTT.

V usage is TRBV2 and J usage is TRBJ2-3; D is uncertain. This CDR3 has 15 residues. The germline V gene encodes CDR1 SNHLY and CDR2 FYNNEI. V was clipped by 7 bases and J by 2 bases, with 16 bases between them. For the CDR3, the DNA is TGTGCCAGCACCCCTTCTTCGGTTCTCACAGATACGCAGTATTTT. Amino acid sequence: CASTPSSVLTDTQYF. Full variable domain (remainder filled in from reference TRBV2 and TRBJ2-3): EPEVTQTPSHQVTQMGQEVILRCVPISNHLYFYWYRQILGQKVEFLVSFYNNEISEKSEIFDDQFSVERPDGSNFTLKIRSTKLEDSAMYFCASTPSSVLTDTQYFGPGTRLTVL.

This chain links TRBV5-1 with TRBJ2-1, with 9 bases lining up with TRBD2. Trimming removed 2 bases from V and 0 bases from J; junction bases left unmatched: 3. CDR3 length: 16 amino acids. CDR1 is SGHRS and CDR2 is YFSETQ in the germline V gene. CDR3 sequence (DNA): TGCGCCAGCAGCTTCAGCGGGAGGAGCTCCTACAATGAGCAGTTCTTC. Its translation: CASSFSGRSSYNEQFF.

The chain uses TRBV10-3 and TRBJ2-2; D is unclear. The CDR3 extends over 14 amino acids. The germline V gene has CDR1 ENHRY and CDR2 SYGVKD. V was clipped by 7 bases and J by 1 base, with 10 bases between them. CDR3 protein: CAITVNGNTGELFF. Here the CDR3 DNA reads TGTGCCATCACCGTTAACGGGAACACCGGGGAGCTGTTTTTT.

The chain recombines TRBV10-2 with TRBJ1-2; 10 bases are a match to TRBD1. J gave up 8 bases and V 10 bases, and 10 bases lay outside the gene matches. The CDR3 has 13 residues. In germline, CDR1 is WSHSY, CDR2 SAAADI. In DNA, the CDR3 is TGCGCCACCATAGGGGGACAGGGGAGGGGCTACACCTTC. Amino acids: CATIGGQGRGYTF.

The rearrangement uses TRBV11-2 and TRBJ2-7; 9 bases are shared with TRBD1. There are 14 residues in the CDR3. Germline loops: CDR1 SGHAT, CDR2 FQNNGV. V shed 5 bases and J 4 bases; nucleotides not matched to a gene: 6. The CDR3 protein is CASSHAGTGYEQYF. The CDR3 region has the DNA TGTGCCAGCAGCCACGCCGGGACAGGGTACGAGCAGTACTTC.

The rearrangement uses TRBV29-1 and TRBJ2-1, with a weak D call TRBD1 (6 bases). The CDR3 totals 13 residues. V lost 8 bases and J lost 0, with 11 bases in between. CDR1 is SQVTM and CDR2 is ANQGSEA in the germline V gene. The CDR3 nucleotides are TGCAGCTGGACAGAAGTCTCCTACAATGAGCAGTTCTTC. This sequence encodes CSWTEVSYNEQFF.

This chain links TRBV6-1 with TRBJ1-3; D might be TRBD1 (6 bases). CDR1 is MNHNS and CDR2 is SASEGT in the germline V gene. Between the trimmed V and J ends, which lost 6 bases and 0 bases, there was a span of 12 bases. CDR3 size: 15 residues. This CDR3 is CASSVDRSSGNTIYF. Written as DNA, the CDR3 is TGTGCCAGCAGCGTTGACAGGTCCTCTGGAAACACCATATATTTT.

V is TRBV19 and J is TRBJ2-7; perhaps TRBD2 as D (5 bases). CDR1 is LNHDA and CDR2 is SQIVND in the germline V gene (reference sequence). This CDR3 is built from 13 residues. Trimming pared 1 base from V and 5 bases from J, leaving 9 bases between. The CDR3 region is CASSIVDGDEQYF. CDR3 in DNA: TGTGCCAGTAGTATAGTGGACGGGGACGAGCAGTACTTC.

This clone was seen only once. V gene TRBV5-1 combines with J gene TRBJ1-2; perhaps TRBD1 as D (6 bases). The ends were cut back, 0 bases at V and 5 bases at J, with 11 bases in the middle. Germline V gene sequence: CDR1 SGHRS, CDR2 YFSETQ. The CDR3 covers 14 residues. The CDR3 nucleotides are TGCGCCAGCAGCTTGGAACAGGGTCTTTATGGCTACACCTTC. It encodes CASSLEQGLYGYTF.

Here the CDR3 reads CASSPDRVARGETQYF. For the CDR3, the DNA is TGTGCCAGCAGCCCCGACCGGGTCGCCCGGGGAGAGACCCAGTACTTC. The V gene is TRBV7-9, the J gene TRBJ2-5; tentative D call: TRBD2 (5 bases). Germline loops: CDR1 SEHNR, CDR2 FQNEAQ (reference sequence). The CDR3 sequence is 16 residues long. Trimming shortened V by 5 bases and J by 4 bases, and 20 bases separated the two germline ends.

J is TRBJ1-5 and V is TRBV7-2; 12 bases map to TRBD1. The germline CDR1 and CDR2 sequences are SGHTA and FQGNSA. Germline trimming cut 0 bases from V and 7 bases from J; bases unmatched to any gene: 4. The CDR3 totals 16 residues. The CDR3 region has the DNA TGTGCCAGCAGCTTAGCGGGACAGGGGGCCTGGCAGCCCCAGCATTTT. It is translated as CASSLAGQGAWQPQHF. The full variable domain, rest sourced from reference TRBV7-2 and TRBJ1-5, is GAGVSQSPSNKVTEKGKDVELRCDPISGHTALYWYRQSLGQGLEFLIYFQGNSAPDKSGLPSDRFSAERTGGSVSTLTIQRTQQEDSAVYLCASSLAGQGAWQPQHFGDGTRLSIL.

The chain combines TRBV5-1 with TRBJ2-3, with D tentatively TRBD2 (6 bases). The CDR3 covers 13 residues. Germline V lookup: CDR1 SGHRS, CDR2 YFSETQ. The V gene lost 7 bases and the J gene lost 6 bases, with 15 bases spanning the gap. The CDR3 here is CASQLAEGDTQYF. The CDR3 region has the DNA TGCGCCAGCCAATTAGCGGAAGGGGATACGCAGTATTTT.

The rearrangement uses TRBV28 and TRBJ2-1; 13 bases line up with TRBD2. Germline-derived CDR1 and CDR2 are MDHEN and SYDVKM. V dropped 1 base and J dropped 4; count of bases not matched to a gene: 10. This CDR3 has 19 amino acids. For the CDR3, the DNA is TGTGCCAGCAGTTTATTGCAACTAGCGGGAGGGTTTCGATACAATGAGCAGTTCTTC. This translates into CASSLLQLAGGFRYNEQFF.

The chain carries TRBV7-9 and TRBJ1-3; 8 bases match TRBD1. The CDR3 covers 15 residues. The germline gives CDR1 SEHNR, CDR2 FQNEAQ (reference sequence). The V and J ends lost 5 bases and 9 bases, in that order; junction bases with no gene match: 12. In nucleotides, the CDR3 is TGTGCCAGCAGCCCGTGGGGACAGGAGGGCGGCACCATATATTTT. This gives the protein CASSPWGQEGGTIYF.

The V gene is TRBV6-6, the J gene TRBJ1-2; D call uncertain. Germline lookup yields CDR1 MNHNY and CDR2 SVGAGI (reference sequence). V was trimmed by 5 bases and J by 6 bases, leaving 10 bases between them. The CDR3 consists of 12 residues. The CDR3, as DNA: TGTGCCAGCAGTCCTCGGGAGAATGGCTACACCTTC. As protein: CASSPRENGYTF.

Concerning this clone itself: The junction does not match germline at one end; this may be a read error. The V and J genes are TRBV6-1 and TRBJ2-7; tentative D call: TRBD2 (6 bases). CDR3 length equals 14 residues. CDR1 and CDR2 from the germline V gene are MNHNS and SASEGT. CDR3 region: CASTLSGDSSEQYF. CDR3 coding DNA: TGTGCCAGCACCCTATCGGGGGATTCCTCCGAGCAGTACTTC.

This clone was counted a single time. This chain connects TRBV6-5 to TRBJ1-4, with D tentatively TRBD1 (5 bases). V dropped 2 bases and J dropped 3 bases, with 10 bases sitting between them. The CDR3 is 15 residues long. Germline V CDR1 and CDR2: MNHEY, SVGAGI. The CDR3 DNA sequence: TGTGCCAGCAGTTACGTGGGGGGGGCTAATGAAAAACTGTTTTTT. Its protein is CASSYVGGANEKLFF.

This chain links TRBV28 with TRBJ1-2, with D tentatively TRBD1 (5 bases). Trimming removed 6 bases from V and 10 bases from J, with 15 bases in between. Germline V lookup: CDR1 MDHEN, CDR2 SYDVKM. The CDR3 spans 12 residues. For the CDR3, the DNA is TGTGCCAGCAGGGGTTACATGGACAACTACACCTTC. Residues: CASRGYMDNYTF.

This chain links TRBV9 with TRBJ2-3; D is possibly TRBD1 (6 bases). The germline V gene has CDR1 SGDLS and CDR2 YYNGEE. V was cut by 4 bases and J by 1 base, with 13 bases left in between. CDR3 length: 15 residues. The CDR3 region is CASSTRGIGTDTQYF. The CDR3 bases are TGTGCCAGCAGCACGAGGGGGATCGGCACAGATACGCAGTATTTT.